The next 27 T cell receptor beta chains were all read from a single sample in a study of blood T cell repertoires in COVID-19. The table came from immunoSEQ multiplex PCR; TCRdb's copy has only in-frame clones and leaves some out. The data hold 250,000 to 350,000 clones, with 80% to 90% observed a single time. What was sequenced was peripheral blood. These receptors all stem from a woman aged 70 to 79 with COVID-19, enrolled during active disease.

The chain carries TRBV27 and TRBJ2-3; 9 nucleotides line up with TRBD2. Germline-derived CDR1 and CDR2 are MNHEY and SMNVEV (reference sequence). The CDR3 consists of 16 residues. With V trimmed by 5 bases and J by 6 bases, 12 bases remained unmatched. The CDR3 loop is CASSPNLISGGDTQYF. In nucleotides, the CDR3 is TGTGCCAGCAGTCCAAATCTCATCAGCGGGGGGGATACGCAGTATTTT.

The chain's CDR3 is CASSIEQPYEQYF. The CDR3 region has the DNA TGTGCCAGTAGTATAGAACAGCCCTACGAGCAGTACTTC. This chain joins TRBV19 and TRBJ2-7; D remains unclear. Trimming shortened V by 0 bases and J by 2 bases, and 5 bases separated the two germline ends. Germline V lookup: CDR1 LNHDA, CDR2 SQIVND (reference sequence). The CDR3 length is 13 residues.

In DNA, the CDR3 is TGCGCCAGCAGCTTCATGAACACTGAAGCTTTCTTT. Translating gives CASSFMNTEAFF. The chain carries TRBV5-1 and TRBJ1-1; unclear D gene. The CDR3 covers 12 residues. Trimming took off 2 bases at V and 0 bases at J, with 2 bases between the two ends. CDR1 is SGHRS and CDR2 is YFSETQ in the germline V gene. The full variable domain, in which reference TRBV5-1 and TRBJ1-1 provide the parts outside the CDR3, is KAGVTQTPRYLIKTRGQQVTLSCSPISGHRSVSWYQQTPGQGLQFLFEYFSETQRNKGNFPGRFSGRQFSNSRSEMNVSTLELGDSALYLCASSFMNTEAFFGQGTRLTVV.

This clone was seen just once. V and J are TRBV30 and TRBJ1-6; 8 positions match TRBD1. V lost 5 bases to trimming and J lost 10 bases; unmatched junction nucleotides: 16. Germline V gene data show CDR1 as GTSNPN and CDR2 as SVGIG (reference sequence). The CDR3 runs to 16 residues. The CDR3 DNA reads TGTGCCTGGGTCCTCCGTGACAGGGGAAGGGGGTCACCCCTCCACTTT. It yields the protein CAWVLRDRGRGSPLHF.

The chain links TRBV4-1 to TRBJ2-3; 8 nucleotides align to TRBD2. V lost 4 bases, J lost 6 bases, and 9 bases stayed unmatched. Germline V gene lookup returns CDR1 MGHRA and CDR2 YSYEKL. This CDR3 has 15 residues. The CDR3 sequence: CASSLLGGARDTQYF. CDR3 sequence (DNA): TGCGCCAGCAGCCTCCTCGGGGGGGCCCGGGATACGCAGTATTTT.

The chain employs TRBV4-1 and TRBJ2-5, with a possible D match to TRBD2 (5 bases). V lost 0 bases and J 4 bases, leaving 12 bases between the germline ends. CDR1 and CDR2 (germline): MGHRA, YSYEKL. CDR3 size: 15 residues. The CDR3 is CASSQDGDSGETQYF. CDR3 in DNA: TGCGCCAGCAGCCAAGACGGGGATTCGGGAGAGACCCAGTACTTC.

This clone is a singleton in its sample. CDR3: CASSPVGGGASYEQYF. The CDR3 DNA is TGTGCCAGCAGCCCTGTGGGCGGTGGGGCGTCCTACGAGCAGTACTTC. The V gene is TRBV3-1 (or the pseudogene TRBV3-2), the J gene TRBJ2-7; D may be TRBD1 (5 bases). Between the trimmed V and J ends, which lost 4 bases and 1 base, there was a span of 17 bases. The CDR3 length is 16 residues. CDR1 and CDR2 (germline): LGHDT, YNNKEL (reference sequence).

This rearrangement joins TRBV9 to TRBJ1-4; 9 nucleotides align to TRBD1. The trim removed 0 bases at V and 6 bases at J, leaving 3 bases unmatched. The CDR3 has 15 amino acids. The V gene's germline CDR1 is SGDLS and CDR2 YYNGEE. CDR3 in DNA: TGTGCCAGCAGCGTAGCCGGGACAGGGTATGAAAAACTGTTTTTT. The encoded protein is CASSVAGTGYEKLFF.

This chain connects TRBV5-6 to TRBJ1-1, with 8 bases identical to TRBD1. This CDR3 has 17 amino acids. Trimming at V came to 0 bases and at J to 3 bases, leaving 10 bases not matched to a gene. CDR1 and CDR2 (germline): SGHDT, YYEEEE. Here the CDR3 DNA reads TGTGCCAGCAGCTTGGGAGGTCAGGGGGCATCGTACACTGAAGCTTTCTTT. This encodes CASSLGGQGASYTEAFF.

This clone was detected only once. The genes are TRBV9 and TRBJ2-2; D not resolved. The CDR3 spans 13 residues. V was clipped by 2 bases and J by 3 bases, with 5 bases between them. Germline loops: CDR1 SGDLS, CDR2 YYNGEE. This CDR3 reads CASSVLYTGELFF. CDR3 DNA sequence: TGTGCCAGCAGCGTCCTCTACACCGGGGAGCTGTTTTTT.

This chain uses TRBV18 with TRBJ1-4; D is perhaps TRBD1 (6 bases). The CDR3 runs 17 residues. CDR1 is KGHSH and CDR2 is LQKENI in the germline V gene. The V end lost 2 bases, the J end lost 0 bases, and 13 bases lay between the germline ends. The CDR3 is CASSPKAQGATNEKLFF. CDR3 in DNA: TGTGCCAGCTCACCAAAGGCACAGGGTGCAACTAATGAAAAACTGTTTTTT.

A single count supports this clone. This chain links TRBV10-1 with TRBJ1-5; D uncertain. The germline gives CDR1 WNHNN, CDR2 SYGVQD (reference sequence). The CDR3 is 14 residues long. Trimming took 7 bases from V and 2 from J, leaving 12 bases between them. As DNA, the CDR3 is TGCGCCAGCACCGGAGAGTATGGCAATCAGCCCCAGCATTTT. It encodes CASTGEYGNQPQHF.

This chain links TRBV2 with TRBJ1-1, with TRBD1 as a possible D gene (6 bases). Germline V lookup: CDR1 SNHLY, CDR2 FYNNEI. The length of the CDR3 is 13 residues. The V and J ends lost 8 bases and 5 bases respectively, with 15 bases between them. The CDR3 loop reads CASVQGTNTEAFF. CDR3 sequence (DNA): TGTGCCAGCGTCCAGGGGACGAATACTGAAGCTTTCTTT.

Concerning this clone: Other DNA sequences within the sample encode an identical CDR3. The chain carries TRBV5-1 and TRBJ2-2; tentative D call: TRBD1 (5 bases). V gave up 0 bases and J gave up 4 bases, with 7 bases separating them. The CDR3 has 14 residues. Germline V gives CDR1 SGHRS, CDR2 YFSETQ. The CDR3: CASSLGQGTGELFF. The CDR3 DNA reads as TGCGCCAGCAGCTTGGGGCAGGGCACCGGGGAGCTGTTTTTT.

This CDR3 is CSVTNLQGEQYF. The DNA for the CDR3 is TGCAGCGTGACTAACTTACAGGGGGAGCAGTACTTC. The chain couples TRBV29-1 to TRBJ2-7; the match to TRBD1 covers 7 bases. Germline CDR1 and CDR2: SQVTM and ANQGSEA. This CDR3 is 12 amino acids long. Trimming took 6 bases from V and 7 from J; bases not matched to a gene: 9.

The V call is TRBV24-1, the J call TRBJ2-1; TRBD2 agrees at 12 bases. Looked up from germline, CDR1 is KGHDR and CDR2 is SFDVKD. J was trimmed by 4 bases and V by 7 bases; bases with no gene match: 4. There are 15 residues in the CDR3. The CDR3 sequence: CATSQTSGGYNEQFF. The DNA of the CDR3 is TGTGCCACCAGCCAGACTAGCGGGGGTTACAATGAGCAGTTCTTC.

The J gene is TRBJ2-3, the V gene TRBV7-2; D gene unclear. CDR3 size: 12 residues. The V end lost 5 bases, the J end lost 6 bases, and 9 bases lay between the germline ends. Per germline, CDR1 SGHTA and CDR2 FQGNSA. DNA for the CDR3: TGTGCCAGCAGCCTCAAACTGGATACGCAGTATTTT. Amino acid sequence: CASSLKLDTQYF. The whole variable domain, remainder taken from reference TRBV7-2 and TRBJ2-3, is GAGVSQSPSNKVTEKGKDVELRCDPISGHTALYWYRQSLGQGLEFLIYFQGNSAPDKSGLPSDRFSAERTGGSVSTLTIQRTQQEDSAVYLCASSLKLDTQYFGPGTRLTVL.

The CDR3 sequence: CASSRAQGAPPNYGYTF. DNA of the CDR3: TGTGCCAGCAGCCGCGCACAGGGGGCGCCCCCTAACTATGGCTACACCTTC. The J gene is TRBJ1-2, the V gene TRBV7-8; 9 bases are a match to TRBD1. There are 17 residues in the CDR3. Per germline, CDR1 SGHVS and CDR2 FQNEAQ. Germline trimming cut 5 bases from V and 0 bases from J; bases unmatched to any gene: 10.

The rearrangement joins TRBV7-3 to TRBJ1-2, with TRBD1 identical over 9 bases. The germline V gene encodes CDR1 SGHTA and CDR2 FQGTGA. Losses at the gene ends were 3 bases for V and 7 bases for J; bases not matched to a gene: 0. The CDR3 is 12 residues long. This chain's CDR3 is CASSLGQGGYTF. In DNA form, the CDR3 reads TGTGCCAGCAGCTTGGGACAGGGTGGCTACACCTTC.

The chain combines TRBV5-1 with TRBJ2-7; a weak D match, TRBD1 (6 bases). The germline V gene has CDR1 SGHRS and CDR2 YFSETQ. Trimming left V 1 base short and J 4 bases short, with 12 bases between. The length of the CDR3 is 14 residues. The CDR3 DNA is TGCGCCAGCAGCTTGTCAACAGGGCAGTACGAGCAGTACTTC. Its translation: CASSLSTGQYEQYF.

The V gene is TRBV7-3, the J gene TRBJ2-1; weak D call: TRBD2 (5 bases). The V gene's germline CDR1 is SGHTA and CDR2 FQGTGA. The CDR3 is made up of 12 amino acids. Trimming removed 5 bases from V and 10 bases from J, with 12 bases in between. The CDR3 nucleotides read TGTGCCAGCAGCAGCGGACTCGGCGAGCAGTTCTTC. Translation gives CASSSGLGEQFF.

The CDR3 region is CASSFSGVSYEQYF. Written as DNA, the CDR3 is TGTGCCAGCAGTTTTTCGGGGGTGTCCTACGAGCAGTACTTC. This chain joins TRBV27 and TRBJ2-7; possibly TRBD2 for D (6 bases). CDR3 length: 14 amino acids. Between the trimmed V and J ends, which lost 3 bases and 1 base, there was a span of 10 bases. Germline lookup yields CDR1 MNHEY and CDR2 SMNVEV (reference sequence).

This chain connects TRBV10-1 to TRBJ2-5; tentative D call: TRBD2 (6 bases). The germline CDR1 and CDR2 sequences are WNHNN and SYGVQD (reference sequence). The CDR3 contains 14 residues. Between the trimmed V and J ends, which lost 0 bases and 4 bases, there was a span of 9 bases. This CDR3 is CASSESTGRETQYF. The CDR3, as DNA: TGCGCCAGCAGTGAGTCGACCGGGAGAGAGACCCAGTACTTC.

The J gene is TRBJ2-7, the V gene TRBV11-2, with D tentatively TRBD2 (5 bases). V shed 5 bases and J shed 2 bases, with 10 bases lying between them. The CDR3 runs to 13 residues. CDR1 is SGHAT, CDR2 FQNNGV, per germline. CDR3 DNA: TGTGCCAGCAGCATCGGGATGCCCTACGAGCAGTACTTC. This gives the protein CASSIGMPYEQYF.

This chain links TRBV30 with TRBJ1-2; no reliable D call. The V and J ends lost 6 bases and 1 base respectively, with 12 bases between them. The CDR3 totals 13 residues. Germline assignment: CDR1 GTSNPN and CDR2 SVGIG (reference sequence). CDR3 protein: CACRLYNNYGYTF. For the CDR3, the DNA is TGTGCCTGCAGGTTGTATAATAACTATGGCTACACCTTC. The full variable domain, completed using reference TRBV30 and TRBJ1-2, is SQTIHQWPATLVQPVGSPLSLECTVEGTSNPNLYWYRQAAGRGLQLLFYSVGIGQISSEVPQNLSASRPQDRQFILSSKKLLLSDSGFYLCACRLYNNYGYTFGSGTRLTVV.

The CDR3 protein is CASSRSGTFYNEQFF. The CDR3 DNA reads as TGTGCCAGCAGCAGGTCCGGGACTTTCTACAATGAGCAGTTCTTC. The chain combines TRBV7-9 with TRBJ2-1; D might be TRBD2 (6 bases). V lost 5 bases to trimming and J lost 3 bases, with 14 bases between them. This CDR3 comprises 15 residues. CDR1 and CDR2 from the germline V gene are SEHNR and FQNEAQ (reference sequence).

This chain uses TRBV2 with TRBJ1-6; 7 nucleotides align to TRBD1. The CDR3 is 13 residues long. The V gene end was trimmed by 5 bases and the J gene end by 6 bases; junction bases not matched to a gene: 1. In germline, CDR1 is SNHLY, CDR2 FYNNEI. CDR3 nucleotides: TGTGCCAGCAGTACAGGGGTTAATTCACCCCTCCACTTT. Its protein product is CASSTGVNSPLHF.